These T cell receptor beta chains were read from a single sample in a study of blood T cell repertoires in COVID-19. Sequencing used immunoSEQ multiplex PCR; TCRdb keeps in-frame clones, though not all of them. This repertoire shows about 24,000 clones, 70% to 90% found once; its top ten account for 27%. What was sequenced was peripheral blood. These TCRs come from a man in his 70s with COVID-19, enrolled during active disease. CDR3s include the opening cysteine and the closing phenylalanine or tryptophan. The D gene is left open where the match is weak. A clone size is listed for some rows: how often the clone was seen (once, few, many), or a class if it is expanded.

CDR3 DNA: TGTGCCAGCAGCTGGCGGAGTGCAACTAATGAAAAACTGTTTTTT; CDR3 protein: CASSWRSATNEKLFF; D gene: -; J gene: TRBJ1-4; V gene: TRBV7-9; clone size: -
CDR3 DNA: TGCGCCAGCAGCCAAGGGGACTTGAACTATGGCTACACCTTC; CDR3 protein: CASSQGDLNYGYTF; D gene: -; J gene: TRBJ1-2; V gene: TRBV4-1; clone size: -
CDR3 DNA: TGTGCCAGCAGCTTGATGAGACAGGGGACGGAGGGAAACACCATATATTTT; CDR3 protein: CASSLMRQGTEGNTIYF; D gene: TRBD1; J gene: TRBJ1-3; V gene: TRBV5-6; clone size: -
CDR3 DNA: TGTGCCAGCAGCTTAGGCAGGGGGGACTCTGGGGCCAACGTCCTGACTTTC; CDR3 protein: CASSLGRGDSGANVLTF; D gene: -; J gene: TRBJ2-6; V gene: TRBV7-9; clone size: -
CDR3 DNA: TGCGCCAGCAGCTTGGGTGGGACAAAACAAGAGACCCAGTACTTC; CDR3 protein: CASSLGGTKQETQYF; D gene: -; J gene: TRBJ2-5; V gene: TRBV5-1; clone size: once
CDR3 DNA: TGCGCCAGCAGCACAGGAGGACTAGCGGGAGGTCAAGAGACCCAGTACTTC; CDR3 protein: CASSTGGLAGGQETQYF; D gene: TRBD2; J gene: TRBJ2-5; V gene: TRBV4-1; clone size: -
CDR3 DNA: TGTGCCAGCAGTTACGGTGCCAGCGGGGGGTACAATGAGCAGTTCTTC; CDR3 protein: CASSYGASGGYNEQFF; D gene: TRBD2; J gene: TRBJ2-1; V gene: TRBV6-2/TRBV6-3; clone size: -
CDR3 DNA: TGTGCCAGCAGCTTTTTGACAGGGGGAGACGAGCAGTACTTC; CDR3 protein: CASSFLTGGDEQYF; D gene: TRBD1; J gene: TRBJ2-7; V gene: TRBV7-9; clone size: -
CDR3 DNA: TGTGCCAGCAGCCCCTCCCCCAATCAGCCCCAGCATTTT; CDR3 protein: CASSPSPNQPQHF; D gene: -; J gene: TRBJ1-5; V gene: TRBV7-9; clone size: -
CDR3 DNA: TGTGCCAGCAGCTTAAAGGGGGATCTTGCTAATTCACCCCTCCACTTT; CDR3 protein: CASSLKGDLANSPLHF; D gene: -; J gene: TRBJ1-6; V gene: TRBV13; clone size: -
CDR3 DNA: TGTGCCAGCAGGATGACAGGGGGGGACACCGGGGAGCTGTTTTTT; CDR3 protein: CASRMTGGDTGELFF; D gene: TRBD1; J gene: TRBJ2-2; V gene: TRBV25-1; clone size: -
CDR3 DNA: TGCGCCAGCAGCCCCGGGACTTCCCTCTACTACGAGCAGTACTTC; CDR3 protein: CASSPGTSLYYEQYF; D gene: -; J gene: TRBJ2-7; V gene: TRBV5-1; clone size: -
CDR3 DNA: TGTGCCAGCAGTTTTGGAGGGAACACTGAAGCTTTCTTT; CDR3 protein: CASSFGGNTEAFF; D gene: -; J gene: TRBJ1-1; V gene: TRBV12-3/TRBV12-4; clone size: -
CDR3 DNA: TGTGCCAGCAGCTTAGCGCGTAACGAGCAGTACTTC; CDR3 protein: CASSLARNEQYF; D gene: -; J gene: TRBJ2-7; V gene: TRBV7-2; clone size: -
CDR3 DNA: TGTGCCAGCAGCGGGGGGACTAGCCGGTTCTTC; CDR3 protein: CASSGGTSRFF; D gene: TRBD2; J gene: TRBJ2-1; V gene: TRBV2; clone size: -
CDR3 DNA: TGTGCCAGCAGTCCCCGGGGGGCGGTAGCCACGCAGTATTTT; CDR3 protein: CASSPRGAVATQYF; D gene: -; J gene: TRBJ2-3; V gene: TRBV6-2/TRBV6-3; clone size: -
CDR3 DNA: TGTGCCAGCAGAAAACTAGCGGGAGTCTACAATGAGCAGTTCTTC; CDR3 protein: CASRKLAGVYNEQFF; D gene: TRBD2; J gene: TRBJ2-1; V gene: TRBV11-2; clone size: -